The rows below give T cell receptor beta chains drawn from one sample of a study of T cells in Graves' hyperthyroidism and ophthalmopathy. TCRdb re-analysed the multiplex PCR reads in MiXCR, keeping a single row per CDR3 protein. Of 450,000 to 650,000 distinct CDR3 sequences in the sample, 14% were seen once. The sample consisted of blood. All receptors come from a woman between 18 and 29 years old with Graves' ophthalmopathy. CDR3s include the opening cysteine and the closing phenylalanine or tryptophan. D genes are given only for firm matches. Some rows have no size entry. The others give once, few or many, or a class for an expanded clone.

size: few
V: TRBV5-1
D: .
J: TRBJ2-7
CDR3: CASRIEYEQYF
DNA: TGCGCCAGCAGAATAGAGTACGAGCAGTACTTC

size: many
V: TRBV13
D: .
J: TRBJ1-1
CDR3: CASSLPGSAFF
DNA: TGTGCCAGCAGCCTCCCGGGGTCTGCTTTCTTT

size: .
V: TRBV7-9
D: TRBD1
J: TRBJ1-1
CDR3: CASSPIQGMNTEAFF
DNA: TGTGCCAGCAGCCCGATACAGGGGATGAACACTGAAGCTTTCTTT

size: many
V: TRBV20-1
D: TRBD2
J: TRBJ2-5
CDR3: CSARGTGTSSSSAQYF
DNA: TGCAGTGCTAGGGGAACCGGGACTAGCTCGTCGTCGGCCCAGTACTTC

size: many
V: TRBV30
D: TRBD2
J: TRBJ2-7
CDR3: CAWSGGSSYEQYF
DNA: TGTGCCTGGAGTGGCGGGAGCTCCTACGAGCAGTACTTC

size: few
V: TRBV2
D: .
J: TRBJ2-7
CDR3: CASSVDGTFYEQYF
DNA: TGTGCCAGCAGTGTTGACGGGACCTTCTACGAGCAGTACTTC

size: many
V: TRBV18
D: TRBD2
J: TRBJ2-7
CDR3: CASSEGGFNEQYF
DNA: TGTGCCAGCTCGGAGGGAGGGTTCAACGAGCAGTACTTC

size: many
V: TRBV2
D: .
J: TRBJ2-1
CDR3: CASRGTSSYNEQFF
DNA: TGTGCCAGCAGAGGGACCAGCTCCTACAATGAGCAGTTCTTC

size: many
V: TRBV13
D: TRBD2
J: TRBJ2-7
CDR3: CASSLGLAGGPSYEQYF
DNA: TGTGCCAGCAGCTTAGGACTAGCGGGAGGGCCGTCCTACGAGCAGTACTTC

size: few
V: TRBV19
D: TRBD1
J: TRBJ2-2
CDR3: CASLRPTGWTGELFF
DNA: TGTGCCAGTCTGAGGCCGACAGGGTGGACCGGGGAGCTGTTTTTT

size: few
V: TRBV20-1
D: .
J: TRBJ2-1
CDR3: CSATPSGEQFF
DNA: TGCAGTGCTACACCCAGCGGCGAGCAGTTCTTC

size: .
V: TRBV7-3
D: TRBD2
J: TRBJ2-1
CDR3: CASSPNGLAAYNEQFF
DNA: TGTGCCAGCAGCCCCAACGGACTAGCGGCCTACAATGAGCAGTTCTTC

size: .
V: TRBV30
D: .
J: TRBJ2-7
CDR3: CAWSITGIGDEQYF
DNA: TGTGCCTGGAGTATCACAGGGATAGGAGACGAGCAGTACTTC

size: many
V: TRBV10-3
D: TRBD1
J: TRBJ1-2
CDR3: CAISDGTGPYGYTF
DNA: TGTGCCATCAGTGATGGGACAGGGCCCTATGGCTACACCTTC

size: many
V: TRBV20-1
D: TRBD1
J: TRBJ2-3
CDR3: CSASGTGTRTDTQYF
DNA: TGCAGTGCCTCCGGGACAGGGACTCGCACAGATACGCAGTATTTT

size: many
V: TRBV10-3
D: .
J: TRBJ1-1
CDR3: CATSGTKDTEAFF
DNA: TGTGCCACCTCCGGGACAAAAGACACTGAAGCTTTCTTT

size: many
V: TRBV5-5
D: .
J: TRBJ2-7
CDR3: CASSFLREQYF
DNA: TGTGCCAGCAGCTTCCTCCGCGAGCAGTACTTC

size: many
V: TRBV28
D: .
J: TRBJ1-2
CDR3: CASSLGQPTNYGYTF
DNA: TGTGCCAGCAGCCTTGGACAACCAACCAACTATGGCTACACCTTC

size: few
V: TRBV6-2/TRBV6-3
D: TRBD1
J: TRBJ2-2
CDR3: CASRRPQGAYTGELFF
DNA: TGTGCCAGCAGGAGACCACAGGGGGCTTACACCGGGGAGCTGTTTTTT

size: .
V: TRBV27
D: .
J: TRBJ2-7
CDR3: CASSFQDGYEQYF
DNA: TGTGCCAGCAGTTTCCAAGATGGGTACGAGCAGTACTTC

size: many
V: TRBV7-8
D: .
J: TRBJ1-1
CDR3: CASSLANTGNTEAFF
DNA: TGTGCCAGCAGCTTAGCCAATACAGGGAACACTGAAGCTTTCTTT

size: many
V: TRBV18
D: TRBD1
J: TRBJ2-5
CDR3: CASSQGTVQETQYF
DNA: TGTGCCAGCTCACAAGGGACAGTCCAAGAGACCCAGTACTTC

size: .
V: TRBV19
D: .
J: TRBJ1-4
CDR3: CAIRSNPGEKLFF
DNA: TGTGCTATACGGTCAAATCCGGGTGAAAAACTGTTTTTT

size: .
V: TRBV30
D: .
J: TRBJ2-3
CDR3: CAWSPKKRRGSSTDTQYF
DNA: TGTGCCTGGAGTCCCAAAAAGCGGCGGGGAAGTAGCACAGATACGCAGTATTTT

size: .
V: TRBV7-8
D: TRBD1
J: TRBJ1-2
CDR3: CASSYTGTGSHYGYTF
DNA: TGTGCCAGCAGCTACACCGGGACAGGGTCTCACTATGGCTACACCTTC

size: many
V: TRBV10-3
D: TRBD2
J: TRBJ2-1
CDR3: CAISETSGRARNNEQFF
DNA: TGTGCCATCAGCGAGACTAGCGGGAGGGCCAGGAACAATGAGCAGTTCTTC

size: few
V: TRBV7-3
D: .
J: TRBJ2-3
CDR3: CASSLDPRQNTDTQYF
DNA: TGTGCCAGCAGCTTAGATCCTCGGCAGAACACAGATACGCAGTATTTT

size: few
V: TRBV6-1
D: .
J: TRBJ1-6
CDR3: CASGGNSPLHF
DNA: TGTGCCAGCGGAGGAAATTCACCCCTCCACTTT

size: many
V: TRBV2
D: .
J: TRBJ2-5
CDR3: CASRPTLGGGSSETQYF
DNA: TGTGCCAGCCGACCCACGCTGGGGGGCGGGAGTAGTGAGACCCAGTACTTC

size: many
V: TRBV27
D: TRBD2
J: TRBJ2-3
CDR3: CASSLERGASGRIIDTQYF
DNA: TGTGCCAGCAGTTTGGAAAGAGGGGCTAGCGGGAGGATAATAGATACGCAGTATTTT

size: few
V: TRBV3-1
D: TRBD2
J: TRBJ2-7
CDR3: CASSLHIAGTSDEQYF
DNA: TGTGCCAGCAGCCTCCACATTGCCGGGACTAGCGACGAGCAGTACTTC

size: few
V: TRBV3-1
D: .
J: TRBJ2-5
CDR3: CASSRDPLETQYF
DNA: TGTGCCAGCAGCCGGGACCCCCTAGAGACCCAGTACTTC

size: many
V: TRBV6-2/TRBV6-3
D: TRBD1
J: TRBJ2-5
CDR3: CASRSAQGGETQYF
DNA: TGTGCCAGCAGATCCGCACAGGGGGGAGAGACCCAGTACTTC

size: few
V: TRBV9
D: .
J: TRBJ2-7
CDR3: CASSGTRGGYEQYF
DNA: TGTGCCAGCAGCGGGACGAGGGGGGGGTACGAGCAGTACTTC

size: many
V: TRBV7-6
D: TRBD1
J: TRBJ2-1
CDR3: CASSLVTGVSYNEQFF
DNA: TGTGCCAGCAGCTTAGTCACAGGGGTCTCCTACAATGAGCAGTTCTTC

size: .
V: TRBV4-1
D: TRBD1
J: TRBJ1-1
CDR3: CASSQDDRQGFSEAFF
DNA: TGCGCCAGCAGCCAAGATGATCGACAGGGTTTTTCTGAAGCTTTCTTT

size: many
V: TRBV6-5
D: .
J: TRBJ1-5
CDR3: CASSYSITASNQPQHF
DNA: TGTGCCAGCAGTTACTCGATAACTGCTAGCAATCAGCCCCAGCATTTT

size: many
V: TRBV2
D: .
J: TRBJ1-4
CDR3: CASSPTGRVDEKLFF
DNA: TGTGCCAGCAGTCCAACCGGGCGGGTGGATGAAAAACTGTTTTTT

size: .
V: TRBV9
D: TRBD2
J: TRBJ2-4
CDR3: CASSVGGERSKNIQYF
DNA: TGTGCCAGCAGCGTGGGGGGGGAGCGTTCCAAAAACATTCAGTACTTC

size: many
V: TRBV12-3/TRBV12-4
D: .
J: TRBJ1-5
CDR3: CASSRKDLSDSNQPQHF
DNA: TGTGCCAGCAGCCGGAAGGATTTATCGGATAGCAATCAGCCCCAGCATTTT

size: .
V: TRBV3-1
D: .
J: TRBJ2-2
CDR3: CASSQNTGGTGELFF
DNA: TGTGCCAGCAGCCAAAACACAGGCGGTACCGGGGAGCTGTTTTTT

size: many
V: TRBV4-2
D: TRBD2
J: TRBJ2-7
CDR3: CASSQRSGIGNEQYF
DNA: TGTGCCAGCAGCCAAAGAAGCGGGATAGGAAACGAGCAGTACTTC

size: few
V: TRBV4-2
D: .
J: TRBJ2-1
CDR3: CASSQGFFPRYNEQFF
DNA: TGTGCCAGCAGCCAAGGGTTCTTCCCCCGATACAATGAGCAGTTCTTC

size: .
V: TRBV5-1
D: TRBD2
J: TRBJ2-6
CDR3: CASSLTVILAGSGANVLTF
DNA: TGCGCCAGCAGCTTGACCGTAATATTAGCGGGCTCTGGGGCCAACGTCCTGACTTTC

size: many
V: TRBV6-6
D: TRBD2
J: TRBJ2-5
CDR3: CASSYGGGFETQYF
DNA: TGTGCCAGCAGTTACGGGGGAGGGTTCGAGACCCAGTACTTC

size: .
V: TRBV4-3
D: .
J: TRBJ2-2
CDR3: CASSQDGSSSGTGELLF
DNA: TGCGCCAGCAGCCAAGATGGGAGCTCCTCGGGGACCGGGGAGCTGCTTTTT